These 4 T cell receptor beta chains were all obtained from the same sample, sequenced in a study of blood T cell repertoires in COVID-19 (TCRdb year 2020). Libraries were built with the immunoSEQ multiplex PCR assay. TCRdb took over this immuneACCESS table, retaining in-frame rearrangements with V and J assigned. Such tables are incomplete; in checked studies, under half of the missing clones stem from an unresolved V gene, and the remainder is unexplained. This sample gives about 270,000 clones in total; roughly 84% of them show up just once. The ten largest make up around 2.9% of the sample. The material sequenced was peripheral blood. Source of these receptors: a woman aged 18 to 35 with acute or convalescent COVID-19.

This clone came up a few times. The gene calls are TRBV6-1 and TRBJ1-5; D ambiguous. There are 14 residues in the CDR3. The V gene lost 3 bases and the J gene lost 3 bases, with 9 bases spanning the gap. Per the germline V gene, CDR1 is MNHNS and CDR2 is SASEGT. CDR3 DNA: TGTGCCAGCAGTGATGGCCGCAACAATCAGCCCCAGCATTTT. Translated: CASSDGRNNQPQHF.

The chain combines TRBV19 with TRBJ1-5, with D tentatively TRBD1 (6 bases). The germline V gene has CDR1 LNHDA and CDR2 SQIVND (reference sequence). This CDR3 is built from 17 residues. V lost 5 bases and J lost 2, with 19 bases in between. The CDR3 nucleotides are TGTGCCAGTAGTCCCTTAGACAGGTTCGTACGCAATCAGCCCCAGCATTTT. It specifies CASSPLDRFVRNQPQHF.

The chain joins TRBV29-1 to TRBJ1-1, with 8 bases that match TRBD1. CDR3 length equals 13 residues. The germline CDR1 and CDR2 sequences are SQVTM and ANQGSEA. V lost 2 bases to trimming and J lost 7 bases; unmatched junction nucleotides: 6. Here the CDR3 DNA reads TGCAGCGTTGAAAGTCAGGGGGCTGGTGAAGCTTTCTTT. It yields the protein CSVESQGAGEAFF.

The chain combines TRBV7-2 with TRBJ2-1, with 8 bases that match TRBD1. The trim removed 5 bases at V and 5 bases at J, leaving 8 bases unmatched. The germline CDR1 and CDR2 sequences are SGHTA and FQGNSA. This CDR3 region has 15 residues. The CDR3 reads CASSPPGQANNEQFF. DNA of the CDR3: TGTGCCAGCAGCCCGCCGGGACAGGCAAACAATGAGCAGTTCTTC.